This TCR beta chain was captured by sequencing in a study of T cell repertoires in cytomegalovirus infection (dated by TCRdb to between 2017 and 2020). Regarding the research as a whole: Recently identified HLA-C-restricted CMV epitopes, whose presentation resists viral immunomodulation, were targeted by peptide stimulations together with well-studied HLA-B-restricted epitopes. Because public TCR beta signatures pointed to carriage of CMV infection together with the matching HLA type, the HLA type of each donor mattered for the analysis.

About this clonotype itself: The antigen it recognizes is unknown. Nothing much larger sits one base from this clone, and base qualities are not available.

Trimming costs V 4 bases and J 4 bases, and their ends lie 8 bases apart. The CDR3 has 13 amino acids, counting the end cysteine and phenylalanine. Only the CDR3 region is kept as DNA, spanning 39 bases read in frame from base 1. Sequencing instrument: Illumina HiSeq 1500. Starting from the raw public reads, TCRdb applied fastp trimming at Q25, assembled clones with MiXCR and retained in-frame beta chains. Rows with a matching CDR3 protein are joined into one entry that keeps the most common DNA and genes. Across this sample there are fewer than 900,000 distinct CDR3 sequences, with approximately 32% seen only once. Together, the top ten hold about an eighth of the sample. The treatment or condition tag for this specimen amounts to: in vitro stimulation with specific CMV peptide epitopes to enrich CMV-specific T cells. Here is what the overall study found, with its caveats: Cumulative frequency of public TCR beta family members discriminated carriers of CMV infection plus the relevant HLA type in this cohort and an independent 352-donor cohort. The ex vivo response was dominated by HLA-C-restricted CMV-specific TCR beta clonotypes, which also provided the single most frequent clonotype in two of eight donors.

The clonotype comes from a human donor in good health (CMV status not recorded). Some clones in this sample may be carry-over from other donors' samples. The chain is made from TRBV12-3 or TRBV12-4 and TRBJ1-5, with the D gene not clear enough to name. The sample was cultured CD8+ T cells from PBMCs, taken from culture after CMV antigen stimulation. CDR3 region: CASSWQKNQPQHF. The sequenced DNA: TGTGCCAGCAGTTGGCAGAAAAATCAGCCCCAGCATTTT.